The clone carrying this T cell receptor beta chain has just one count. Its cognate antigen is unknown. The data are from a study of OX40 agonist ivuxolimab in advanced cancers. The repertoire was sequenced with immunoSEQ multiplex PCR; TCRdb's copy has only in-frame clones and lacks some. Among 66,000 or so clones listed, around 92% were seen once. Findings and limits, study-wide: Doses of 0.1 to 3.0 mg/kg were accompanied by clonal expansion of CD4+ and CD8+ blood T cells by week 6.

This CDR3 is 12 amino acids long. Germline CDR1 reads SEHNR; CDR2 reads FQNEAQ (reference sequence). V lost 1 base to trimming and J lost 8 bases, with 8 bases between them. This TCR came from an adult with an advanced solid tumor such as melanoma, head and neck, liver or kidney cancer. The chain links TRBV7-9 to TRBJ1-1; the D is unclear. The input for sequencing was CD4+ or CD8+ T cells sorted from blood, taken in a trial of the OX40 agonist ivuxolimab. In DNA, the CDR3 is TGTGCCAGCAGCTTAGGTCAGAACGAAGCTTTCTTT. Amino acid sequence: CASSLGQNEAFF. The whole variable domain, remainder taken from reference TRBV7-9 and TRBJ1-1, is DTGVSQNPRHKITKRGQNVTFRCDPISEHNRLYWYRQTLGQGPEFLTYFQNEAQLEKSRLLSDRFSAERPKGSFSTLEIQRTEQGDSAMYLCASSLGQNEAFFGQGTRLTVV.